This T cell receptor beta chain appears in the sequencing data of a study of blood T cell repertoires in COVID-19. CDR1 and CDR2 from the germline V gene are LNHDA and SQIVND (reference sequence). CDR3 length: 13 residues. Germline trimming cut 3 bases from V and 14 bases from J; bases unmatched to any gene: 12. Sequencing used immunoSEQ multiplex PCR; TCRdb keeps in-frame clones, though not all of them. The sample shows approximately 67,000 clones, roughly 87% of them seen only once. The sequence derives from a woman older than 75 with acute or convalescent COVID-19. The J gene is TRBJ1-2, the V gene TRBV19; the match to TRBD1 covers 7 bases. Sample: peripheral blood. The CDR3 bases are TGTGCCAGTAGTATCCCGACAGGGCGGTGGAAGACCTTC. Translated, it gives CASSIPTGRWKTF.